Each of the 18 T cell receptor beta chains below was sequenced from the same sample in a study of T cells in Graves' hyperthyroidism and ophthalmopathy. RNA transcripts yielded amplified TCR beta CDR3 regions. A set of HTBI primers served as the primers for a first-round RT-PCR of the TCR CDR3. TCRdb redid the calling of the multiplex PCR reads with MiXCR, one entry per CDR3 protein. The table records roughly 700,000 distinct CDR3 sequences, 11% to 15% of them present only once. Sequenced: blood. The receptors come from a woman aged 18-29 years with Graves' hyperthyroidism.

The chain is built from TRBV12-3 or TRBV12-4 and TRBJ1-6; D is uncertain. The CDR3 sequence is 14 residues long. V gave up 6 bases and J gave up 6 bases, with 12 bases separating them. The CDR3 spells CASRLGLINSPLHF. CDR3 coding DNA: TGTGCCAGCAGGCTCGGACTAATTAATTCACCCCTCCACTTT.

The table lists this clonotype with a few counts. This chain uses TRBV6-1 with TRBJ2-7; weak D call: TRBD1 (5 bases). The CDR3 spans 14 residues. The V gene's germline CDR1 is MNHNS and CDR2 SASEGT. The germline V and J ends were trimmed by 5 bases and 0 bases, with 11 bases remaining between them. The CDR3 DNA follows: TGTGCCAGCAGTTCCGTCACAGGCTCCTACGAGCAGTACTTC. Residues: CASSSVTGSYEQYF.

On this clonotype: One junction end disagrees with the germline gene, perhaps due to a read error. This chain uses TRBV9 with TRBJ2-1; 8 bases line up with TRBD2. Germline V lookup: CDR1 SGDLS, CDR2 YYNGEE. The CDR3 sequence is 17 residues long. For the CDR3, the DNA is TGTACCAGCAGCATGCCTCGGGAGGGAGGGTCCTACAATGAGCAGTTCTTC. Translating gives CTSSMPREGGSYNEQFF.

The chain is built from TRBV7-9 and TRBJ2-6; perhaps TRBD2 as D (6 bases). The V gene's germline CDR1 is SEHNR and CDR2 FQNEAQ (reference sequence). CDR3 length: 17 residues. The V end lost 1 base, the J end lost 4 bases, and 14 bases lay between the germline ends. Here the CDR3 reads CASSLGHGSKGANVLTF. CDR3 in DNA: TGTGCCAGCAGCTTAGGGCACGGGAGTAAGGGGGCCAACGTCCTGACTTTC. The full variable domain, completed using reference TRBV7-9 and TRBJ2-6, is DTGVSQNPRHKITKRGQNVTFRCDPISEHNRLYWYRQTLGQGPEFLTYFQNEAQLEKSRLLSDRFSAERPKGSFSTLEIQRTEQGDSAMYLCASSLGHGSKGANVLTFGAGSRLTVL.

This clonotype was counted between two and nine times. This chain joins TRBV19 and TRBJ1-6; D is unclear. CDR1 is LNHDA and CDR2 is SQIVND in the germline V gene (reference sequence). Deletions cut 5 bases from V and 1 base from J, with 18 bases between. The CDR3 is made up of 18 amino acids. The CDR3 region has the DNA TGTGCCAGTAGTTCTCGGACCTCTAGCGGGTCCTATAATTCACCCCTCCACTTT. It is translated as CASSSRTSSGSYNSPLHF.

This clonotype came up a few times. The chain joins TRBV7-8 to TRBJ2-1; perhaps TRBD2 as D (5 bases). Trimming cost V 6 bases and J 0 bases, with 24 bases left between them. The CDR3 extends over 19 amino acids. CDR1 and CDR2 from the germline V gene are SGHVS and FQNEAQ. The CDR3 DNA sequence: TGTGCCAGCAGTATTAGCCGTTTCCCGGGAAAGAGCTCCTACAATGAGCAGTTCTTC. Amino acid sequence: CASSISRFPGKSSYNEQFF.

This clonotype was observed at least ten times. The chain uses TRBV4-3 and TRBJ2-1; D remains unclear. The CDR3 extends over 13 amino acids. Germline CDR1 LGHNA, CDR2 YSLEER. Trimming took 3 bases from V and 5 from J, leaving 8 bases between them. CDR3 nucleotide sequence: TGCGCCAGCAGCCAGGGGAATGACAATGAGCAGTTCTTC. Amino acids: CASSQGNDNEQFF.

There are many counts of this clonotype. The chain links TRBV28 to TRBJ1-1, with 8 nucleotides matching TRBD1. The V segment lost 5 bases and the J segment 6 bases; nucleotides outside the gene matches: 8. Germline assignment: CDR1 MDHEN and CDR2 SYDVKM. The CDR3 sequence is 14 residues long. In nucleotides, the CDR3 is TGTGCCAGCAGTCCCGGGGACAGGTCCTCTGAAGCTTTCTTT. Translating gives CASSPGDRSSEAFF.

Ten or more counts support this clonotype. The chain combines TRBV5-1 with TRBJ2-2; 7 nucleotides line up with TRBD1. Germline CDR1 is SGHRS and CDR2 is YFSETQ. This CDR3 comprises 14 residues. The V and J ends lost 2 bases and 7 bases, in that order; junction bases with no gene match: 5. The DNA for the CDR3 is TGCGCCAGCAGCTTCCAGGGGGAAATCGGGGAGCTGTTTTTT. The encoded protein is CASSFQGEIGELFF.

This clonotype was seen at least ten times. This chain uses TRBV4-1 with TRBJ2-7; TRBD1 might be the D (6 bases). Looked up from germline, CDR1 is MGHRA and CDR2 is YSYEKL. The CDR3 spans 15 residues. The V end was cut by 6 bases, the J end by 4 bases, with 19 bases between. The CDR3 sequence: CASSPRAGAVYEQYF. CDR3 DNA sequence: TGCGCCAGCAGTCCGCGGGCAGGGGCGGTTTACGAGCAGTACTTC.

This clonotype was counted ten times or more. This chain uses TRBV20-1 with TRBJ2-1; D might be TRBD2 (5 bases). Deletions cut 4 bases from V and 9 bases from J, with 10 bases between. Germline-derived CDR1 and CDR2 are DFQATT and SNEGSKA (reference sequence). The CDR3 has 11 residues. The CDR3: CSAKLLAEQFF. In DNA form, the CDR3 reads TGCAGTGCTAAGCTTCTAGCTGAGCAGTTCTTC.

This clonotype was found many times. The V gene is TRBV18, the J gene TRBJ2-7; possible D gene TRBD1, 6 bases. This CDR3 contains 15 residues. V was shortened by 1 base and J by 0 bases, with 10 bases between the two germline ends. Germline CDR1 and CDR2: KGHSH and LQKENI. The CDR3 protein is CASSPQGQLSYEQYF. As DNA, the CDR3 is TGTGCCAGCTCACCACAGGGACAACTCTCCTACGAGCAGTACTTC.

This clonotype appeared many times. This chain uses TRBV7-8 with TRBJ2-1; no definite D call. The V end was cut by 2 bases, the J end by 9 bases, with 26 bases between. CDR1 and CDR2 from the germline V gene are SGHVS and FQNEAQ. CDR3 length: 18 residues. CDR3 protein: CASSLLPPRVTKVGEQFF. The CDR3 nucleotides are TGTGCCAGCAGCTTACTGCCCCCCCGGGTAACGAAGGTCGGTGAGCAGTTCTTC.

This clonotype was found many times. The J gene is TRBJ2-7, the V gene TRBV6-1, with TRBD2 matching 13 bases. Germline CDR1 MNHNS, CDR2 SASEGT. V shed 5 bases, J shed 7 bases, and the junction held 11 bases outside the gene matches. The CDR3 is 16 amino acids. The CDR3 DNA reads TGTGCCAGCAGTCCTATCTGGACTAGCGGGAGATTTGAGCAGTACTTC. Its translation is CASSPIWTSGRFEQYF.

This clonotype was seen at least ten times. This chain joins TRBV2 and TRBJ1-1; D is uncertain. This CDR3 has 11 amino acids. Germline lookup yields CDR1 SNHLY and CDR2 FYNNEI. Trimming left V 4 bases short and J 4 bases short, with 4 bases between. The CDR3 DNA sequence: TGTGCCAGCAGTGTGGTCACTGAAGCTTTCTTT. Encoded protein: CASSVVTEAFF. Using reference TRBV2 and TRBJ1-1 for the parts outside the CDR3, the full variable domain is EPEVTQTPSHQVTQMGQEVILRCVPISNHLYFYWYRQILGQKVEFLVSFYNNEISEKSEIFDDQFSVERPDGSNFTLKIRSTKLEDSAMYFCASSVVTEAFFGQGTRLTVV.

This clonotype was counted only a few times. This chain links TRBV6-2 or TRBV6-3 with TRBJ2-1; D is undetermined. CDR1 is MNHEY and CDR2 is SVGEGT in the germline V gene. V was trimmed by 0 bases and J by 5 bases, leaving 20 bases between them. The CDR3 extends over 18 amino acids. Here the CDR3 DNA reads TGTGCCAGCAGTTACTCGAGTGTTTGGTCTATTCCTAACAATGAGCAGTTCTTC. It encodes CASSYSSVWSIPNNEQFF.

This CDR3 is CASSSFPGQGSGNTIYF. The CDR3 DNA sequence: TGTGCCAGCAGCTCATTTCCGGGACAGGGCTCTGGAAACACCATATATTTT. The chain has TRBV7-2 and TRBJ1-3; 9 bases are shared with TRBD1. Germline values: CDR1 SGHTA, CDR2 FQGNSA. The CDR3 has 17 amino acids. The V gene end was trimmed by 4 bases and the J gene end by 0 bases; junction bases not matched to a gene: 7.

There are a few counts of this clonotype. The rearrangement uses TRBV6-2 or TRBV6-3 and TRBJ2-1; a possible D gene is TRBD2 (6 bases). The germline gives CDR1 MNHEY, CDR2 SVGEGT. This CDR3 has 16 residues. V lost 5 bases to trimming and J lost 2 bases, with 16 bases between them. The CDR3 sequence: CASSRLGRGTYNEQFF. The CDR3 DNA reads as TGTGCCAGCAGTCGACTAGGTCGAGGGACCTACAATGAGCAGTTCTTC.